A selection of T cell receptor beta chains follows, all from one sample in a study of tissue T cells after allogeneic stem cell transplantation. TCRdb keeps only in-frame clones here, not all; method: immunoSEQ multiplex PCR. The repertoire has about 42,000 clones, around nine tenths of them found once; the top ten carry about 4%. The sequencing used blood, collected before transplantation. The receptor set was obtained from a woman aged 40-69 years who later had graft-versus-host disease after an allogeneic stem cell transplant. CDR3s include the opening cysteine and the closing phenylalanine or tryptophan. D genes are given only for firm matches. Size is omitted from some rows. Given values are once, few, many or a class for expanded clones.

CASSLVRGGSPLHF	TGCGCCAGCAGCTTGGTTCGGGGTGGGTCACCCCTCCACTTT	NA	NA	TRBJ1-6	TRBV5-1
CASSLIAGEGYEQYF	TGTGCCAGCAGCTTAATAGCGGGAGAAGGCTACGAGCAGTACTTC	TRBD2	NA	TRBJ2-7	TRBV3-1/TRBV3-2
CASSRQGATTEAFF	TGTGCCAGCAGCCGACAGGGGGCAACGACTGAAGCTTTCTTT	TRBD1	NA	TRBJ1-1	TRBV6-5
CASRYQTNQETQYF	TGTGCCAGCAGGTACCAGACTAACCAAGAGACCCAGTACTTC	NA	NA	TRBJ2-5	TRBV2
CASSLSGTVNTEAFF	TGTGCCAGCAGTTTATCCGGGACAGTGAACACTGAAGCTTTCTTT	TRBD1	NA	TRBJ1-1	TRBV27
CASSLFLGAGGYTF	TGCGCCAGCAGCTTGTTCTTAGGTGCGGGTGGCTACACCTTC	NA	NA	TRBJ1-2	TRBV5-1
CATSRDLGLAGETQYF	TGTGCCACCAGCAGAGATTTAGGGCTAGCGGGAGAGACCCAGTACTTC	TRBD2	NA	TRBJ2-5	TRBV15
CASSQGDRASYTF	TGCGCCAGCAGCCAAGGGGACAGGGCGAGCTACACCTTC	TRBD1	NA	TRBJ1-2	TRBV4-3
CSVREDPEAFF	TGCAGCGTACGAGAGGACCCCGAGGCTTTCTTT	NA	NA	TRBJ1-1	TRBV29-1
CASSPLWPNEQFF	TGTGCCAGCAGCCCCCTTTGGCCCAATGAGCAGTTCTTC	NA	NA	TRBJ2-1	TRBV27
CASSPNSNQPQHF	TGTGCCAGCAGCCCCAATAGCAATCAGCCCCAGCATTTT	NA	few	TRBJ1-5	TRBV7-2
CASSLDGRAYNEQFF	TGCGCCAGCAGCTTGGACGGGAGGGCCTACAATGAGCAGTTCTTC	TRBD2	NA	TRBJ2-1	TRBV5-1
CASSARRSGQERNQPQHF	TGTGCCAGTAGTGCGAGACGTTCAGGACAGGAGAGAAATCAGCCCCAGCATTTT	TRBD1	few	TRBJ1-5	TRBV19
CASSLVAEGIAGYEQYF	TGTGCCAGCAGCTTAGTAGCAGAGGGGATAGCCGGGTACGAGCAGTACTTC	NA	NA	TRBJ2-7	TRBV13
CAWGGGSGLYEQYF	TGTGCCTGGGGGGGAGGGAGCGGGCTATACGAGCAGTACTTC	TRBD2	NA	TRBJ2-7	TRBV30
CASSLAVGALTDTQYF	TGTGCCAGCAGTTTAGCTGTGGGAGCCCTCACAGATACGCAGTATTTT	NA	once	TRBJ2-3	TRBV27
CASTPTGGLNQPQHF	TGTGCCAGTACCCCGACCGGGGGCCTGAATCAGCCCCAGCATTTT	NA	NA	TRBJ1-5	TRBV19
CASSLLSRDSGETQYF	TGTGCCAGCAGCTTGTTATCGCGGGATAGCGGAGAGACCCAGTACTTC	NA	NA	TRBJ2-5	TRBV5-6
CASTSSTDTQYF	TGTGCCAGCACTTCTAGCACAGATACGCAGTATTTT	NA	NA	TRBJ2-3	TRBV11-2
CASSSPLAPLEQYF	TGTGCCAGCAGTTCTCCCCTAGCTCCCCTGGAGCAGTACTTC	NA	NA	TRBJ2-7	TRBV27
CASSVLTSGKYEQYF	TGCGCCAGCAGCGTCCTAACTAGCGGGAAATACGAGCAGTACTTC	TRBD2	NA	TRBJ2-7	TRBV5-1
CASSLVGKDTQYF	TGTGCCAGCAGCTTAGTTGGGAAAGATACGCAGTATTTT	NA	NA	TRBJ2-3	TRBV7-9
CASSSGIGHSPLHF	TGTGCCAGCAGTTCAGGGATCGGGCATTCACCCCTCCACTTT	NA	once	TRBJ1-6	TRBV27
CATRPSSGAGYTF	TGTGCCACCAGACCGTCAAGTGGAGCTGGCTACACCTTC	NA	NA	TRBJ1-2	TRBV24-1
CASSPPTSGSLRELFF	TGCGCCAGCAGCCCCCCGACTAGCGGGAGTCTTCGGGAGCTGTTTTTT	TRBD2	NA	TRBJ2-2	TRBV5-1
CASSYSPGRGNTIYF	TGTGCCAGCAGTTACTCGCCCGGGAGGGGAAACACCATATATTTT	NA	NA	TRBJ1-3	TRBV6-5
CASSLARGGNTEAFF	TGTGCCAGCAGCTTAGCCCGGGGAGGGAACACTGAAGCTTTCTTT	NA	once	TRBJ1-1	TRBV7-8
CASSIDYNEQFF	TGTGCCAGCAGTATCGATTACAATGAGCAGTTCTTC	NA	NA	TRBJ2-1	TRBV7-2
CAWMTGQGAEGNTIYF	TGTGCCTGGATGACAGGACAGGGGGCAGAAGGAAACACCATATATTTT	TRBD1	NA	TRBJ1-3	TRBV30
CASSLAVEGSYEQYF	TGTGCCAGCAGCTTGGCAGTTGAGGGCTCCTACGAGCAGTACTTC	NA	NA	TRBJ2-7	TRBV5-4
CASSRTGSSPQYF	TGTGCCAGTAGCCGGACAGGATCCTCCCCGCAGTACTTC	TRBD1	NA	TRBJ2-7	TRBV19
CASSLGQTNTGELFF	TGCGCCAGCAGCTTGGGACAGACGAACACCGGGGAGCTGTTTTTT	NA	NA	TRBJ2-2	TRBV5-1
CASSEYEGGTPGAQYF	TGTGCCAGCAGTGAATATGAGGGGGGCACCCCGGGGGCCCAGTACTTC	NA	NA	TRBJ2-5	TRBV25-1
CAWSVTRLTGRTSLRPLHF	TGTGCCTGGAGTGTAACGAGGCTTACCGGGAGGACCTCTCTTCGTCCCCTCCACTTT	NA	NA	TRBJ1-6	TRBV30
CASSSTGDQETQYF	TGTGCCAGCAGTTCCACAGGGGATCAAGAGACCCAGTACTTC	TRBD1	NA	TRBJ2-5	TRBV27
CASSPTVSTEAFF	TGTGCCAGCAGCCCGACAGTTTCCACTGAAGCTTTCTTT	NA	once	TRBJ1-1	TRBV5-5
CAIQFGGGPSSNYGYTF	TGTGCCATCCAGTTTGGGGGGGGCCCAAGTTCTAACTATGGCTACACCTTC	NA	NA	TRBJ1-2	TRBV24-1
CAISESRGTDEQFF	TGTGCCATCAGTGAGTCGCGGGGGACCGATGAGCAGTTCTTC	TRBD2	NA	TRBJ2-1	TRBV10-3
CASRLHGRGQLMNTEAFF	TGTGCCAGCAGACTCCACGGGAGGGGGCAGCTCATGAACACTGAAGCTTTCTTT	TRBD1	NA	TRBJ1-1	TRBV27
CASSLANTGELFF	TGTGCCAGCAGTCTAGCGAACACCGGGGAGCTGTTTTTT	NA	NA	TRBJ2-2	TRBV6-4
CASGLENTGELFF	TGTGCTAGTGGTTTGGAGAACACCGGGGAGCTGTTTTTT	NA	NA	TRBJ2-2	TRBV12-5
CASSGQTEAQYF	TGTGCCAGCAGTGGTCAGACTGAGGCGCAGTACTTC	NA	NA	TRBJ2-7	TRBV28
CASSLYFQREVADTQYF	TGTGCCAGCAGCCTTTATTTCCAGCGGGAGGTCGCAGATACGCAGTATTTT	TRBD2	NA	TRBJ2-3	TRBV7-6